This TCR beta chain was sequenced for a study of T cell repertoires in cytomegalovirus infection. This clonotype came up many times. The CDR3 is 13 residues long. V was shortened by 11 bases and J by 0 bases, with 10 bases between the two germline ends. Germline loops: CDR1 LNHDA, CDR2 SQIVND (reference sequence). TCRdb used MiXCR to reprocess the reads, holding one entry per CDR3 protein. The table has approximately 500,000 distinct CDR3 sequences, approximately 17% seen once. Sequencing was carried out using CD8+ T cells from PBMCs. The sequence was collected from a human donor in good health (CMV status not recorded). Some clones in this sample may be carry-over from other donors' samples. The rearrangement joins TRBV19 to TRBJ2-2, with D perhaps TRBD2 (5 bases). The CDR3 DNA follows: TGTGCCGGTGAGGGTGCGAACACCGGGGAGCTGTTTTTT. This gives the protein CAGEGANTGELFF.